Detailed here is one T cell receptor (beta chain). The antigen is unknown. This specimen belongs to a study of CD8+CD57+ T cells in acquired aplastic anemia. Study results and caveats: Roughly 27 sequences, all CD8+ CDR3, were shared between patients and controls.

Germline V CDR1 and CDR2: ENHRY, SYGVKD. The junction had 10 bases not matched to a gene; V was cut back by 8 bases and J by 6 bases. The CDR3 is made up of 15 amino acids. Patients picked for sequencing had shown CD8+CD57+ cell expansion detected by flow cytometry. As a group, the patients uniformly had severe acquired aplastic anemia. Genomic DNA, serving as template, underwent TCR beta VDJ and CDR3 profiling. MiXCR, run by TCRdb on the reads, gives a single entry per CDR3 protein. The profile covers some 150,000 distinct CDR3 sequences, with 71% appearing a single time and about 50% taken by the ten largest.

The specimen was sorted CD4+, CD8+, or CD8+CD57+ T cells (not recorded which) from PBMCs. This chain uses TRBV10-3 with TRBJ2-2, with 9 bases fitting TRBD1. The origin of this receptor is a human donor with aplastic anemia. CDR3 sequence (DNA): TGTGCCATCGCACAGGGGGCAGGGGAAGCCGGGGAGCTGTTTTTT. This encodes CAIAQGAGEAGELFF.